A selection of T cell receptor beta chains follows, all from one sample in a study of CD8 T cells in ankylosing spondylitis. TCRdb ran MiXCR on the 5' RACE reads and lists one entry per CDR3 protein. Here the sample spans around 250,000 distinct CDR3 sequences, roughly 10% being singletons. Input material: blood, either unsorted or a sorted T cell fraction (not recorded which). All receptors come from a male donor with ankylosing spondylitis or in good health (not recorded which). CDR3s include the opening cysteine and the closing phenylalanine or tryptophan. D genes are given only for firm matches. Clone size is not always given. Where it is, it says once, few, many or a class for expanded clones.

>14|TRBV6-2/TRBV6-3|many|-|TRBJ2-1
TGTGCCAGCAGCCTACACAGAAGTAGGAATGAGCAGTTCTTC
CASSLHRSRNEQFF
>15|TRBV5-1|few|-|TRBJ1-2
TGCGCCAGCAGCTTGGCTGGGGGAACTAACTATGGCTACACCTTC
CASSLAGGTNYGYTF
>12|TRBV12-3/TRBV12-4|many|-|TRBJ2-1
TGTGCCAGCAGTTTGCAATACAATGAGCAGTTCTTC
CASSLQYNEQFF
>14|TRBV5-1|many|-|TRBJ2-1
TGCGCCAGCAGCGTCCGGGACGGAGACAATGAGCAGTTCTTC
CASSVRDGDNEQFF
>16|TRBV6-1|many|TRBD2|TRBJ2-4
TGTGCCAGCAGTGATCGACCAGCGGGAGTGGTGCACATTCAGTACTTC
CASSDRPAGVVHIQYF
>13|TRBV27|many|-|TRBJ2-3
TGTGCCAGCAGTTTATCTAGGGCAGATACGCAGTATTTT
CASSLSRADTQYF
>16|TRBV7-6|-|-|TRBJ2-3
TGTGCCAGCAGCTTAAGGTCTGCCCCGAACACAGATACGCAGTATTTT
CASSLRSAPNTDTQYF
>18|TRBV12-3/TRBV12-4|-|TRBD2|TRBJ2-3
TGTGCCAGCAGGCCGTCCCGACTAGCGCTTACTAGCACAGATACGCAGTATTTT
CASRPSRLALTSTDTQYF
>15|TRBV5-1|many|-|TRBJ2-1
TGCGCCAGCAGCTTGTATAGCGTGCCCTACAATGAGCAGTTCTTC
CASSLYSVPYNEQFF
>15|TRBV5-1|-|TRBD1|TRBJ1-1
TGCGCCAGCCAACCCGGGACAGGTGCCCTCACTGAAGCTTTCTTT
CASQPGTGALTEAFF
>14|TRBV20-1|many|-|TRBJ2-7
TGCAGTGCTAACGCCTTCCCGCGCTACTACGAGCAGTACTTC
CSANAFPRYYEQYF
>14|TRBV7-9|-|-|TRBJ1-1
TGTGCCAGCAGCGGCCGGGACACTTACACTGAAGCTTTCTTT
CASSGRDTYTEAFF
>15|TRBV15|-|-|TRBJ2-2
TGTGCCACCAGCAGAGATCGGGGGAACACCGGGGAGCTGTTTTTT
CATSRDRGNTGELFF
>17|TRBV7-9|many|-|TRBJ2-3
TGTGCCAGCAGCCGCCCGGGACAAATTATTTTCACAGATACGCAGTATTTT
CASSRPGQIIFTDTQYF
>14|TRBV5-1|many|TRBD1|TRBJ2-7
TGCGCCAGCGGCTCGACAGGGGTTTTCGACGAGCAGTACTTC
CASGSTGVFDEQYF
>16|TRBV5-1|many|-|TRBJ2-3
TGCGCCAGCAGCTTGGTAGGGTCTGGTAGCACAGATACGCAGTATTTT
CASSLVGSGSTDTQYF
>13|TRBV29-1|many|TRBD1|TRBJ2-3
TGCAGCGTTGCACAGGGGCCGACAGATACGCAGTATTTT
CSVAQGPTDTQYF
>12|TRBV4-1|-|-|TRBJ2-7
TGCGCCAGCAGCCGTGGTGTGGGCGAGCAGTACTTC
CASSRGVGEQYF
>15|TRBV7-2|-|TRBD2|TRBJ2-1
TGTGCCAGCAGCTCGACCGGGACTAGGAGGAATGAGCAGTTCTTC
CASSSTGTRRNEQFF
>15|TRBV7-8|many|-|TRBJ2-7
TGTGCCAGCAGCTTGTACGCAGGGAGCTCCTACGAGCAGTACTTC
CASSLYAGSSYEQYF
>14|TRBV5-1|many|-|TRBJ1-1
TGCGCCAGCAGCTGGCAGGGGACCAACACTGAAGCTTTCTTT
CASSWQGTNTEAFF
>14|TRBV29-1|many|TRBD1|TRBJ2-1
TGCAGCGGCCGGGACAGCGGCCCCTACAATGAGCAGTTCTTC
CSGRDSGPYNEQFF
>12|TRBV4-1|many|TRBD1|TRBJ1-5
TGCGCCAGCAGCCCGGGACAGGGGGCCCAGCATTTT
CASSPGQGAQHF
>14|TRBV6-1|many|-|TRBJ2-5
TGTGCCAGCAGAATCGACAGGCTACAAGAGACCCAGTACTTC
CASRIDRLQETQYF
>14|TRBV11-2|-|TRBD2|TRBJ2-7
TGTGCCAGCAGCTTAACTAGCGGGAACGACGAGCAGTACTTC
CASSLTSGNDEQYF
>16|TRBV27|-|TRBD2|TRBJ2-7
TGTGCCAGCAGTTCCTTCCTAGCGGCGAGCTCCTACGAGCAGTACTTC
CASSSFLAASSYEQYF
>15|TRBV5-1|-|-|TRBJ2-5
TGCGCCAGCAGCTTTACCACGTCGATATCAGAGACCCAGTACTTC
CASSFTTSISETQYF
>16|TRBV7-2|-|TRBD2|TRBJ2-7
TGTGCCAGCAGCTTAGCGGTCCAGCGGGAAGTTTACGAGCAGTACTTC
CASSLAVQREVYEQYF
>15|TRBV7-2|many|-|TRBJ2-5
TGTGCCAGCAGCTCAAGGCAGCAGGGACAAGAGACCCAGTACTTC
CASSSRQQGQETQYF
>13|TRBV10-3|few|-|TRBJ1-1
TGTGCCATCAGTGGACCCGGCGGTACTGAAGCTTTCTTT
CAISGPGGTEAFF
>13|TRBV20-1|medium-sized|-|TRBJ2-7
TGCAGTGCTAGAGATTTTACCGGGGGCGAGCAGTACTTC
CSARDFTGGEQYF
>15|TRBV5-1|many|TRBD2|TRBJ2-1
TGCGCCAGCAGCCCTAGCGGGAGTAATTACAATGAGCAGTTCTTC
CASSPSGSNYNEQFF
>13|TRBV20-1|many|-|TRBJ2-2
TGCAGTGCTAGAGAGGCATGGACCGGGGAGCTGTTTTTT
CSAREAWTGELFF
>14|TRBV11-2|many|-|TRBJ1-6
TGTGCCAGCAGCTTAGTGGGGGGTAATTCACCCCTCCACTTT
CASSLVGGNSPLHF
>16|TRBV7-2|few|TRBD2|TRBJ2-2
TGTGCCAGCATCAGTTCGGTAGCGGGGGGTTTCGGGGAGCTGTTTTTT
CASISSVAGGFGELFF
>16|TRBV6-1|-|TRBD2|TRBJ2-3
TGTGCCAGCAGTCGGGGGCTAGCGGGGGGGCCTAGTACGCAGTATTTT
CASSRGLAGGPSTQYF
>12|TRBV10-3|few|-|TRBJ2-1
TGTGCCATCAGTGAATCCTACAATGAGCAGTTCTTC
CAISESYNEQFF
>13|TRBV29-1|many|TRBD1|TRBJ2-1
TGCAGCGCGGACAGGACCACAGGCAATGAGCAGTTCTTC
CSADRTTGNEQFF
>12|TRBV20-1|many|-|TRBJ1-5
TGCAGTGGCGGAGGGATCAATCAGCCCCAGCATTTT
CSGGGINQPQHF
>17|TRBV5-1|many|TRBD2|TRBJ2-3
TGCGCCAGCAGGGCGAACCGACTAGCGGGAGGGCCAGATACGCAGTATTTT
CASRANRLAGGPDTQYF
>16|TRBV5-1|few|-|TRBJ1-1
TGCGCCAGCAGCTTGGAAGGGAGAAGCATGAACACTGAAGCTTTCTTT
CASSLEGRSMNTEAFF
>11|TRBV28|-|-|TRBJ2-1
TGTGCCAGCAGGTATACAGATGAGCAGTTCTTC
CASRYTDEQFF
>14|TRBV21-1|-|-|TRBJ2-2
TGTGCCAGCAGCCCCCTAGCGGGAGCCGGGGAGCTGTTTTTT
CASSPLAGAGELFF
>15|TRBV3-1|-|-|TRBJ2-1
TGTGCCAGCAGCCAAGGTCCAGCCCAGTACAATGAGCAGTTCTTC
CASSQGPAQYNEQFF
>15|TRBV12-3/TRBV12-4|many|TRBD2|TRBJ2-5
TGTGCCAGCACCCTGGGGGGGAGGGAGAGAGAGACCCAGTACTTC
CASTLGGRERETQYF
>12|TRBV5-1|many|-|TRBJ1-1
TGCGCCAGCAGCTTCCAGGGCACTGAAGCTTTCTTT
CASSFQGTEAFF
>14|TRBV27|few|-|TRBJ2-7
TGTGCCAGCAGTTTGAATGTCGACAGATACGAGCAGTACTTC
CASSLNVDRYEQYF
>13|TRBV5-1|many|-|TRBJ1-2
TGCGCCAGCAGCTTGGCCGGGGAGTCGGGCTACACCTTC
CASSLAGESGYTF